This is a list of T cell receptor beta chains from one sample in a study of T cells after posttransplantation cyclophosphamide. Clones were sequenced by immunoSEQ multiplex PCR, and TCRdb holds only the in-frame ones, with some missing. The sample has fewer than 8,000 clones; around 90% are singletons. Material: CD4+ T cells sorted from blood. These receptors were collected from a woman aged 50 to 60 in good health and a related stem cell transplant donor. The CDR3 runs from the conserved cysteine through the conserved F or W. Each record gives: J gene, V gene, clone size, D gene, CDR3 DNA, CDR3 protein. D genes are given only for firm matches. Expanded clones get a size class; other rows say once, few or many, or leave the size out.

J gene: TRBJ1-1
V gene: TRBV10-1
clone size: .
D gene: .
CDR3 DNA: TGCGCCAGCAGTGAGAACTTGGGTAGCCCTGAAGCTTTCTTT
CDR3 protein: CASSENLGSPEAFF

J gene: TRBJ1-1
V gene: TRBV7-6
clone size: .
D gene: .
CDR3 DNA: TGTGCCAGCAGAGGACTTGGAGGGACTGAAGCTTTCTTT
CDR3 protein: CASRGLGGTEAFF

J gene: TRBJ2-1
V gene: TRBV7-9
clone size: .
D gene: TRBD1
CDR3 DNA: TGTGCCAGCACTCTGGGACAGGGCCACAATGAGCAGTTCTTC
CDR3 protein: CASTLGQGHNEQFF

J gene: TRBJ2-7
V gene: TRBV7-7
clone size: .
D gene: TRBD1
CDR3 DNA: TGTGCCAGCAGCCCCGGGACAGGGGGGGTCCACGAGCAGTACTTC
CDR3 protein: CASSPGTGGVHEQYF

J gene: TRBJ2-3
V gene: TRBV19
clone size: once
D gene: .
CDR3 DNA: TGTGCCAGTAGTATAGGTTCTGTCGCAGATACGCAGTATTTT
CDR3 protein: CASSIGSVADTQYF

J gene: TRBJ1-1
V gene: TRBV5-4
clone size: .
D gene: TRBD1
CDR3 DNA: TGTGCCAGTAAGGGACAGGGAGCCACTGAAGCTTTCTTT
CDR3 protein: CASKGQGATEAFF

J gene: TRBJ2-3
V gene: TRBV28
clone size: .
D gene: .
CDR3 DNA: TGTGCCAGCAGTTTGGTAAAGCCCACAGATACGCAGTATTTT
CDR3 protein: CASSLVKPTDTQYF

J gene: TRBJ1-1
V gene: TRBV9
clone size: .
D gene: .
CDR3 DNA: TGTGCCAGCAGCCCCACAGGGACGGGTGAAGCTTTCTTT
CDR3 protein: CASSPTGTGEAFF

J gene: TRBJ1-2
V gene: TRBV5-1
clone size: .
D gene: .
CDR3 DNA: TGCGCCAGCAGCCCAGGCTCTGGGGCGAACTATGGCTACACCTTC
CDR3 protein: CASSPGSGANYGYTF

J gene: TRBJ1-6
V gene: TRBV12-1
clone size: .
D gene: .
CDR3 DNA: TGTGCCAGCAGCTTTCTGACAGAGCAAGGTTCCCCCCTCCCCTTT
CDR3 protein: CASSFLTEQGSPLPF

J gene: TRBJ2-7
V gene: TRBV6-6
clone size: .
D gene: TRBD2
CDR3 DNA: TGTGCCAGCAGGTCGGAGCGGGAGGAAAACTACGAGCAGTACTTC
CDR3 protein: CASRSEREENYEQYF

J gene: TRBJ1-5
V gene: TRBV28
clone size: .
D gene: TRBD1
CDR3 DNA: TGTGCCAGCAGCCCAAGCGACAGGGTAGTAAATCAGCCCCAGCATTTT
CDR3 protein: CASSPSDRVVNQPQHF

J gene: TRBJ2-3
V gene: TRBV5-1
clone size: .
D gene: TRBD1
CDR3 DNA: TGCGCCAGCAGCCAAGAACAGGGGAGAGGGGATACGCAGTATTTT
CDR3 protein: CASSQEQGRGDTQYF

J gene: TRBJ2-7
V gene: TRBV13
clone size: .
D gene: TRBD2
CDR3 DNA: TGTGCCAGCAGCGGAGGCCTACTAGCGGGGGGGAGAAGCTCCTACGAGCAGTACTTC
CDR3 protein: CASSGGLLAGGRSSYEQYF

J gene: TRBJ1-2
V gene: TRBV6-1
clone size: .
D gene: .
CDR3 DNA: TGTGCCAGCAGTGAAAAAGGGGGACATTTTAACTATGGCTACACCTTC
CDR3 protein: CASSEKGGHFNYGYTF

J gene: TRBJ1-2
V gene: TRBV6-5
clone size: .
D gene: TRBD1
CDR3 DNA: TGTGCCAGCAGTTACTCGATCAGGGGGCGCGCCTATGGCTACACCTTC
CDR3 protein: CASSYSIRGRAYGYTF

J gene: TRBJ2-5
V gene: TRBV5-1
clone size: .
D gene: TRBD1
CDR3 DNA: TGCGCCACCAACCCCCGGGACAGGAACCAAGAGACCCAGTACTTC
CDR3 protein: CATNPRDRNQETQYF

J gene: TRBJ2-5
V gene: TRBV10-1
clone size: .
D gene: .
CDR3 DNA: TGCGCCAGCAGTGAGTCGAGTGGGGGCGTGGAGACCCAGTACTTC
CDR3 protein: CASSESSGGVETQYF

J gene: TRBJ2-5
V gene: TRBV19
clone size: .
D gene: .
CDR3 DNA: TGTGCCAGTAGTACCTCTAGTGTTGGGGAGACCCAGTACTTC
CDR3 protein: CASSTSSVGETQYF

J gene: TRBJ1-1
V gene: TRBV10-3
clone size: .
D gene: .
CDR3 DNA: TGTGCCATCAGTGAGTCTACAGGGCGATTTACTGAAGCTTTCTTT
CDR3 protein: CAISESTGRFTEAFF

J gene: TRBJ2-7
V gene: TRBV9
clone size: .
D gene: TRBD1
CDR3 DNA: TGTGCCAGCAGCGTAGGGACAGGGGACGAGCAGTACTTC
CDR3 protein: CASSVGTGDEQYF

J gene: TRBJ2-2
V gene: TRBV6-4
clone size: .
D gene: TRBD2
CDR3 DNA: TGTGCCAGCAGTTGGACTAGTTCCAACGGGGAGCTGTTTTTT
CDR3 protein: CASSWTSSNGELFF

J gene: TRBJ1-5
V gene: TRBV19
clone size: .
D gene: .
CDR3 DNA: TGTGCCAGTAGTGCCCGGAGGGCAGCGGGCAATCAGCCCCAGCATTTT
CDR3 protein: CASSARRAAGNQPQHF

J gene: TRBJ2-2
V gene: TRBV2
clone size: .
D gene: TRBD2
CDR3 DNA: TGTGCCAGCAGTGACCGGGAGGCTGGCACCGGGGAGCTGTTTTTT
CDR3 protein: CASSDREAGTGELFF

J gene: TRBJ1-5
V gene: TRBV4-1
clone size: .
D gene: .
CDR3 DNA: TGCGCCAGCAGCCAAGATCCTGGAGGATCTGCAGGTTCCCAGCATTTT
CDR3 protein: CASSQDPGGSAGSQHF

J gene: TRBJ2-7
V gene: TRBV2
clone size: .
D gene: .
CDR3 DNA: TGTGCCAGCAGGCACGCTATGGTATCCGACGAGCAGTACTTC
CDR3 protein: CASRHAMVSDEQYF

J gene: TRBJ2-7
V gene: TRBV28
clone size: .
D gene: TRBD1
CDR3 DNA: TGTGCCAGCAGTTTGTCCCGGGACAGGGGCGACGAGCAGTACTTC
CDR3 protein: CASSLSRDRGDEQYF

J gene: TRBJ2-3
V gene: TRBV5-1
clone size: .
D gene: TRBD2
CDR3 DNA: TGCGCCAGCAGCTTGGAGGGCGGGGGGGCTGGCACAGATACGCAGTATTTT
CDR3 protein: CASSLEGGGAGTDTQYF

J gene: TRBJ2-7
V gene: TRBV7-9
clone size: .
D gene: .
CDR3 DNA: TGTGCCAGCAGCTTCCTCCCTAGCGCCAGCCCCGAGCAGTACTTC
CDR3 protein: CASSFLPSASPEQYF

J gene: TRBJ1-2
V gene: TRBV28
clone size: .
D gene: TRBD1
CDR3 DNA: TGTGCCAGCAGTCCCTGGGGACAGGGGGGTGGCTACACCTTC
CDR3 protein: CASSPWGQGGGYTF

J gene: TRBJ2-1
V gene: TRBV7-9
clone size: .
D gene: .
CDR3 DNA: TGTGCCAGCAATAAAGTAAGCGTCGACAATGAGCAGTTCTTC
CDR3 protein: CASNKVSVDNEQFF

J gene: TRBJ2-2
V gene: TRBV9
clone size: .
D gene: .
CDR3 DNA: TGTGCCAGCAGCCCTACCTATTTCACCGGGGAGCTGTTTTTT
CDR3 protein: CASSPTYFTGELFF

J gene: TRBJ1-5
V gene: TRBV27
clone size: .
D gene: .
CDR3 DNA: TGTGCCAGCAGAGCCCTCCCGGGAAACAATCAGCCCCAGCATTTT
CDR3 protein: CASRALPGNNQPQHF

J gene: TRBJ1-5
V gene: TRBV18
clone size: .
D gene: TRBD1
CDR3 DNA: TGTGCCAGCTCACCACAGGCCGGGACAGGGGATCAGCCCCAGCATTTT
CDR3 protein: CASSPQAGTGDQPQHF

J gene: TRBJ2-5
V gene: TRBV7-3
clone size: .
D gene: .
CDR3 DNA: TGTGCCAGCAGCTTATCTCAACTGGAGACCCAGTACTTC
CDR3 protein: CASSLSQLETQYF

J gene: TRBJ2-5
V gene: TRBV2
clone size: .
D gene: TRBD2
CDR3 DNA: TGTGCCAGCAGTATAGGGCGACTAGCGGGAGGAAGGGAGACCCAGTACTTC
CDR3 protein: CASSIGRLAGGRETQYF

J gene: TRBJ2-7
V gene: TRBV6-5
clone size: .
D gene: TRBD1
CDR3 DNA: TGTGCCAGTAGGGGACAGACCTACGAGCAGTACTTC
CDR3 protein: CASRGQTYEQYF

J gene: TRBJ1-4
V gene: TRBV11-2
clone size: .
D gene: .
CDR3 DNA: TGTGCCAGCAGCTTTCTGGGTGACTCTAATGAAAAACTGTTTTTT
CDR3 protein: CASSFLGDSNEKLFF

J gene: TRBJ1-3
V gene: TRBV6-4
clone size: .
D gene: .
CDR3 DNA: TGTGCCAGCAGTCCCCTTCCGGGTTTAAGTGGAAACACCATATATTTT
CDR3 protein: CASSPLPGLSGNTIYF

J gene: TRBJ2-7
V gene: TRBV6-5
clone size: .
D gene: .
CDR3 DNA: TGTGCCAGCAGTTACTCATGGCCGATTGAGGTCGAGCAGTACTTC
CDR3 protein: CASSYSWPIEVEQYF

J gene: TRBJ2-7
V gene: TRBV6-5
clone size: .
D gene: .
CDR3 DNA: TGTGCCAGCAAAGTGGGAGGCGTAGCCCCCTACGAGCAGTACTTC
CDR3 protein: CASKVGGVAPYEQYF

J gene: TRBJ1-4
V gene: TRBV25-1
clone size: .
D gene: TRBD1
CDR3 DNA: TGTGCCAGCAGTTCCGGGACAGGGGGCATTAGGGAAAAACTGTTTTTT
CDR3 protein: CASSSGTGGIREKLFF

J gene: TRBJ2-1
V gene: TRBV9
clone size: .
D gene: TRBD2
CDR3 DNA: TGTGCCAGCAGCGCGGGGACTAGCGGACCCTACAATGAGCAGTTCTTC
CDR3 protein: CASSAGTSGPYNEQFF

J gene: TRBJ1-4
V gene: TRBV7-9
clone size: .
D gene: TRBD1
CDR3 DNA: TGTGCCAGCAGGGATAGACAGGGGCGTAATGAAAAACTGTTTTTT
CDR3 protein: CASRDRQGRNEKLFF